Detailed here is one T cell receptor (beta chain). The target antigen is unknown. The junction and the germline gene differ at one end; a read error may be behind it. Generated by immunoSEQ multiplex PCR, the TCRdb table keeps only in-frame clones and is missing some. Here the sample spans about 71,000 clones, about 80% being singletons. This specimen belongs to a study of vaccination effects on CD4 cells after COVID-19. Antigen-specific CD4+ T cells were expanded with viral peptide pools in the ViraFEST assay before sequencing. Following a 10-day culture, CD4+ T cells were purified. Previously uninfected by SARS-CoV-2, the vaccine recipients also showed negative nucleocapsid antibodies. They grew some 1.9 million PBMC in each well, adding approximately 10 IU/ml IL-2 and around 10 ug/ml peptides. This CDR3 has 13 amino acids. Germline V gives CDR1 SNHLY, CDR2 FYNNEI.

The sample here was CD4+ T cells from PBMCs cultured with SARS-CoV-2 spike peptides, taken before COVID-19 vaccination. The sequence was collected from a human donor who received a COVID-19 vaccine. The chain recombines TRBV2 with TRBJ1-5; no clear D gene. For the CDR3, the DNA is TGTGCCAGCAGTGCATCTCGGGATCAGGCCCAGCATTTT. Residues: CASSASRDQAQHF.